Listed below are T cell receptor beta chains from one sample, sequenced in a study of graft-versus-host responses after intestinal transplantation. Sequenced by immunoSEQ multiplex PCR; TCRdb stores in-frame clones only, minus some. The table lists roughly 120,000 clones, less than 95% of them singletons, with approximately 0.17% in the top ten. Their antigens are not known. Sequencing was performed on unstimulated CD4+ T cells sorted from spleen or lymph node cells, taken before intestinal transplant. The receptor set was obtained from a human donor who received an intestinal transplant. CDR3s include the opening cysteine and the closing phenylalanine or tryptophan. D genes are given only for firm matches. Size is omitted from some rows. Given values are once, few, many or a class for expanded clones.

d_call	v_call	j_call	clone_size	cdr3_nt	cdr3_aa
-	TRBV5-8	TRBJ1-3	-	TGTGCCAGCAGCTTTCCGGCGGCCGGAAACACCATATATTTT	CASSFPAAGNTIYF
TRBD1	TRBV5-4	TRBJ2-7	few	TGTGCCAGCAGCGACCGAGACAGGGGCCGCTACGAGCAGTACTTC	CASSDRDRGRYEQYF
-	TRBV25-1	TRBJ1-1	few	TGTGCCAGCAGTCGTCGGGTCGGTGAAGCTTTCTTT	CASSRRVGEAFF
-	TRBV19	TRBJ2-6	-	TGTGCCAGTAGTATCGTAGTCGGGAATGGGGCCAACGTCCTGACTTTC	CASSIVVGNGANVLTF
-	TRBV30	TRBJ1-2	-	TGTGCCTGGAGTGTGCAGGTTAACTATGGCTACACCTTC	CAWSVQVNYGYTF
-	TRBV2	TRBJ2-1	-	TGTGCCAGCCTCGGCGGGACCCACGACAATGAGCAGTTCTTC	CASLGGTHDNEQFF
-	TRBV6-1	TRBJ1-5	-	TGTGCCAGCAGTGCGTGGCAGGGACTTAGCAATCAGCCCCAGCATTTT	CASSAWQGLSNQPQHF
-	TRBV5-1	TRBJ1-3	few	TGCGCCAGCAGCGCGGATCTCGGAAACACCATATATTTT	CASSADLGNTIYF
-	TRBV14	TRBJ2-5	-	TGTGCCAGCAGCCAAGACCCTCCCAGGGGAGAGACCCAGTACTTC	CASSQDPPRGETQYF
-	TRBV6-4	TRBJ1-2	once	TGTGCCAGCATTTGGCAGATATATGGCTACACCTTC	CASIWQIYGYTF
-	TRBV5-1	TRBJ2-5	-	TGCGCCAGCAGCTTGGCGACAGACCAAGAGACCCAGTACTTC	CASSLATDQETQYF
-	TRBV7-2	TRBJ1-1	-	TGTGCCAGCAGCTTAGCCCCCCGGGGTGGGTACACTGAAGCTTTCTTT	CASSLAPRGGYTEAFF
TRBD1	TRBV9	TRBJ2-7	-	TGTGCCAGCAGCGTAGGTGTCGGACAGGGGGCGCAGTACGAGCAGTACTTC	CASSVGVGQGAQYEQYF
TRBD2	TRBV5-1	TRBJ2-1	once	TGCGCCAGCAGCTTGTCCTACGGGGCTAGCGGGAGCAACGATGAGCAGTTCTTC	CASSLSYGASGSNDEQFF
TRBD1	TRBV27	TRBJ2-7	-	TGTGCCAGCAAACGACAGGGTACCAACGAGCAGTACTTC	CASKRQGTNEQYF
-	TRBV4-3	TRBJ2-2	-	TGCGCCAGCAGCTTGCAGGGGATCACCGGGGAGCTGTTTTTT	CASSLQGITGELFF
TRBD1	TRBV27	TRBJ1-1	-	TGTGCCAGCAGTTACAGGGGGCGGATGAACACTGAAGCTTTCTTT	CASSYRGRMNTEAFF
TRBD2	TRBV19	TRBJ2-1	-	TGTGCCAGTAGCCCATTAGCGGGAGGGCCCCAGTTCTTC	CASSPLAGGPQFF
-	TRBV19	TRBJ2-6	-	TGTGCCAGTAGTACCAGGGTTGGGGCCAACGTCCTGACTTTC	CASSTRVGANVLTF
TRBD1	TRBV11-2	TRBJ2-1	-	TGTGCCAGCAGCGCGCGACAGGGGGCCTACAATGAGCAGTTCTTC	CASSARQGAYNEQFF
TRBD2	TRBV29-1	TRBJ2-1	-	TGCAGCGCCCACAGCGGGGGGGTAAGGAATGAGCAGTTCTTC	CSAHSGGVRNEQFF
-	TRBV4-2	TRBJ2-4	-	TGTGCCAGCAGCCAAGCCGGGGGGCCCGCCAAAAACATTCAGTACTTC	CASSQAGGPAKNIQYF
-	TRBV5-6	TRBJ1-1	-	TGTGCCAGCAACCTGACGAGGGTCCCTGAAGCTTTCTTT	CASNLTRVPEAFF
TRBD2	TRBV10-1	TRBJ2-2	-	TGCGCCAGCAGTGAGTCGGGACTAGCGGGGGGAAACACCGGGGAGCTGTTTTTT	CASSESGLAGGNTGELFF
-	TRBV4-1	TRBJ1-4	-	TGCGCCAGCAGGCTCAGGGAGGGGAATGAAAAACTGTTTTTT	CASRLREGNEKLFF
-	TRBV30	TRBJ1-2	-	TGTGCCTGGAGAGGGGGTGGAGGCTACACCTTC	CAWRGGGGYTF
TRBD1	TRBV9	TRBJ1-6	once	TGTGCCAGCAGCCCATTGGGGACAGGGAATTCACCCCTCCACTTT	CASSPLGTGNSPLHF
TRBD2	TRBV27	TRBJ2-1	-	TGTGCCAGCAGGCCGGTCGGACTAGCGGTTGTTGGTGAGCAGTTCTTC	CASRPVGLAVVGEQFF
-	TRBV7-2	TRBJ2-6	once	TGTGCCAGCAGCTTAACAGCCCGCTCTGGGGCCAACGTCCTGACTTTC	CASSLTARSGANVLTF
-	TRBV5-8	TRBJ2-7	-	TGTGCCAGCAGCTTGGGTACAGGCTTTAACGAGCAGTACTTC	CASSLGTGFNEQYF
-	TRBV28	TRBJ1-2	-	TGTGCCAGCAGTAGTCCCCTCCGCGGGATAAAGCATGGCTACACCTTC	CASSSPLRGIKHGYTF
-	TRBV7-8	TRBJ1-5	-	TGTGCCAGCAGCCCCCAGGGCCACGCCCTTAATCAGCCCCAGCATTTT	CASSPQGHALNQPQHF
TRBD2	TRBV10-2	TRBJ2-7	-	TGCGCCAGCAGTGATGTGACTAGCGGATACGAGCAGTACTTC	CASSDVTSGYEQYF
-	TRBV9	TRBJ2-6	-	TGTGCCAGCAGCGTAGATCCCCTTAGAGGCTCTGGGGCCAACGTCCTGACTTTC	CASSVDPLRGSGANVLTF